Listed below are T cell receptor beta chains from one sample, sequenced in a study of blood T cell repertoires in COVID-19. The method was immunoSEQ multiplex PCR; TCRdb's version includes in-frame clones alone and lacks a portion of them. The sample contains roughly 20,000 clones, around 89% of which appear only once. Source material: peripheral blood. The receptors here all came from a human donor with active COVID-19. The donor label of this sample is uncertain. Each CDR3 is given with its conserved first and last residue. D genes are given only for firm matches. The size entry is marked missing in some rows and otherwise reads once, few, many or a size class.

TRBV7-9,TRBD2,few,TRBJ2-5,TGTGCCAGCAGCCCCGGGACTAGCGGGGGCCACCAAGAGACCCAGTACTTC,CASSPGTSGGHQETQYF
TRBV9,NA,once,TRBJ2-5,TGTGCCAGCAGCGTAGCTGCGGCAGGGCAAGAGACCCAGTACTTC,CASSVAAAGQETQYF
TRBV7-9,NA,NA,TRBJ2-4,TGTGCCAGCACCTCCGGGGACTTAAACATTCAGTACTTC,CASTSGDLNIQYF
TRBV13,NA,NA,TRBJ2-3,TGTGCCAGCAGCCGCTTAGCTAGCACAGATACGCAGTATTTT,CASSRLASTDTQYF
TRBV7-2,TRBD1,NA,TRBJ1-5,TGTGCCAGCAGCCTTCGACAGGGCGGTCAGCCCCAGCATTTT,CASSLRQGGQPQHF
TRBV4-3,TRBD2,once,TRBJ2-3,TGCGCCAGCAGCCAAAGTGGGAGGGCCCAAACAGATACGCAGTATTTT,CASSQSGRAQTDTQYF
TRBV5-4,NA,NA,TRBJ1-1,TGTGCCAGCAGGTCCAGGGGGAACACTGAAGCTTTCTTT,CASRSRGNTEAFF
TRBV4-3,NA,NA,TRBJ1-2,TGCGCCAGCAGCCAAGATCCGGTGAACTATGGCTACACCTTC,CASSQDPVNYGYTF
TRBV11-2,TRBD1,NA,TRBJ1-2,TGTGCCAGCAGCCCGGGACAGGGGAGTTATGGCTACACCTTC,CASSPGQGSYGYTF
TRBV25-1,NA,NA,TRBJ1-4,TGTGCCAGCAGTGAATTTGTGACAGGAGTTAATGAAAAACTGTTTTTT,CASSEFVTGVNEKLFF
TRBV5-4,NA,NA,TRBJ2-1,TGTGCCAGCAGCTTCGACAATGAGCAGTTCTTC,CASSFDNEQFF
TRBV3-1/TRBV3-2,NA,NA,TRBJ1-1,TGTGCCAGCAGCCAAGATCTCCGCGGCGAAGCTTTCTTT,CASSQDLRGEAFF
TRBV18,TRBD1,NA,TRBJ2-5,TGTGCCAGCTCACCGGACAGGGCGGGAGAGACCCAGTACTTC,CASSPDRAGETQYF
TRBV2,TRBD1,NA,TRBJ2-7,TGTGCCAGTCTACAGGGGGGCCTCTCCTACGAGCAGTACTTC,CASLQGGLSYEQYF
TRBV19,TRBD1,NA,TRBJ1-6,TGTGCCAAAGGGGGACAGGGAAGAAATAATTCACCCCTCCACTTT,CAKGGQGRNNSPLHF
TRBV5-4,TRBD1,NA,TRBJ2-3,TGTGCCAGCAGCCGTGACAGGGTGACAGATACGCAGTATTTT,CASSRDRVTDTQYF
TRBV12-3/TRBV12-4,NA,NA,TRBJ1-1,TGTGCCAGCAGTTGGGGGGACGGACTTGAAGCTTTCTTT,CASSWGDGLEAFF
TRBV12-3/TRBV12-4,NA,few,TRBJ1-2,TGTGCCACGGGGGGTCCCGTCTATGGCTACACCTTC,CATGGPVYGYTF
TRBV3-1/TRBV3-2,NA,NA,TRBJ2-4,TGTGCCAGCAGCCTGGGACAAGCGAAAAACATTCAGTACTTC,CASSLGQAKNIQYF
TRBV2,NA,NA,TRBJ1-5,TGTGCCAGCAGTGAGCCAGCGGGTTTTAGATTTTATAGCAATCAGCCCCAGCATTTT,CASSEPAGFRFYSNQPQHF
TRBV5-1,NA,once,TRBJ2-3,TGCGCCAGCAGCTTGGGCGATTTTGGAGATACGCAGTATTTT,CASSLGDFGDTQYF
TRBV27,TRBD2,NA,TRBJ2-1,TGTGCCAGCAGTTTAAGTCTAGCGGGATACAATGAGCAGTTCTTC,CASSLSLAGYNEQFF
TRBV3-1/TRBV3-2,NA,NA,TRBJ1-2,TGTGCCAGCAGCCCGGGCGGGGGAAACTATGGCTACACCTTC,CASSPGGGNYGYTF
TRBV7-2,TRBD2,NA,TRBJ2-5,TGTGCCAGCACGCGCCCGGGAGGCTCAGAGACCCAGTACTTC,CASTRPGGSETQYF
TRBV7-8,NA,NA,TRBJ2-7,TGTGCCAGCAGCCGACAGGGACTAGGGACCTACGAGCAGTACTTC,CASSRQGLGTYEQYF
TRBV27,NA,NA,TRBJ2-5,TGTGCCAGCAGTTTACGCCGGGGAGAGACCCAGTACTTC,CASSLRRGETQYF
TRBV30,TRBD2,NA,TRBJ2-5,TGTGCCTGGAGTGCGGGGACTAGCGGGGGCCTCCTCGGCGAGACCCAGTACTTC,CAWSAGTSGGLLGETQYF
TRBV13,NA,NA,TRBJ1-5,TGTGCCAGCAGCTTTTATAGCAATCAGCCCCAGCATTTT,CASSFYSNQPQHF
TRBV19,TRBD1,NA,TRBJ1-2,TGTGCCAGTAGTATAGACACACGGGACAGAGCACCCTATGGCTACACCTTC,CASSIDTRDRAPYGYTF
TRBV5-1,NA,NA,TRBJ1-1,TGCGCCAGCAGCTGGGGCAGTGAAGCTTTCTTT,CASSWGSEAFF
TRBV7-9,NA,NA,TRBJ2-6,TGTGCCAGCAGCCCCGGGGTTTCGGGGGCCAACGTCCTGACTTTC,CASSPGVSGANVLTF
TRBV6-1,TRBD2,NA,TRBJ2-3,TGTGCCAGCAGTGGCCGGATAGCGGGGGATAGCACAGATACGCAGTATTTT,CASSGRIAGDSTDTQYF
TRBV7-7,NA,NA,TRBJ2-5,TGTGCTAGCAGCCCAATTGGGGTAGGGGTAGGAGAGACCCAGTACTTC,CASSPIGVGVGETQYF
TRBV30,NA,NA,TRBJ2-3,TGTGCCCTGGAGCAAGGAGGGAATACGCAGTATTTT,CALEQGGNTQYF
TRBV4-1,TRBD2,NA,TRBJ2-3,TGCGCCAGCAGCCAAGACCTAGCGGAGTGGGCAGATACGCAGTATTTT,CASSQDLAEWADTQYF
TRBV4-3,NA,NA,TRBJ2-7,TGCGCCAGCAGCCAAGAAGTGGGAGGCTGGGAGCAGTACTTC,CASSQEVGGWEQYF
TRBV15,TRBD2,NA,TRBJ2-3,TGTGCCACCAGCAGAGGCGGGACTAGCGGGACCGATACGCAGTATTTT,CATSRGGTSGTDTQYF
TRBV4-1,NA,NA,TRBJ1-2,TGCGCCAGCAGCCAAGATAGGGGGACCATCTACGGCTACACCTTC,CASSQDRGTIYGYTF
TRBV3-1/TRBV3-2,NA,few,TRBJ2-7,TGTGCCAGCAGCCCCGGTGGACGGCGGGGGCTCCACTACGAGCAGTACTTC,CASSPGGRRGLHYEQYF
TRBV5-6,TRBD1,NA,TRBJ2-5,TGTGCCAGCAGCTTACCCGGGACAGGGAGCCAGACCCAGTACTTC,CASSLPGTGSQTQYF
TRBV6-5,NA,NA,TRBJ2-2,TGTGCCAGCAGGAAAACAGGCTACACCGGGGAGCTGTTTTTT,CASRKTGYTGELFF
TRBV7-9,TRBD2,NA,TRBJ2-5,TGTGCCAGCAGCTTAGCCGGGACTAGCGGGAGTAGGGAGACCCAGTACTTC,CASSLAGTSGSRETQYF
TRBV7-9,TRBD1,NA,TRBJ2-7,TGTGCCAGCAGCAGACAGGGTTTCGGGGACGAGCAGTACTTC,CASSRQGFGDEQYF
TRBV6-5,NA,NA,TRBJ2-1,TGTGCCAGCAGTTACTCGATACAGATAACCTACAATGAGCAGTTCTTC,CASSYSIQITYNEQFF
TRBV4-3,TRBD1,NA,TRBJ2-1,TGCGCCAGCAGCCAACAAGACAGGGAAGGTGAGCAGTTCTTC,CASSQQDREGEQFF